The 19 T cell receptor beta chains reported below all come from one sample, sequenced in a study of blood T cells in healthy people across ages. A J-beta primer mix and a sample-barcoded 5' primer were used in a second PCR of about 7 to 12 cycles. TCRdb reprocessed the 5' RACE reads with MiXCR, giving one entry per CDR3 protein. The sample shows some 1.5 million distinct CDR3 sequences, less than 45% of them seen only once. The source material was blood. The receptor source for this set is a woman aged 18-29 years in good health.

In its sample, this clonotype was seen a few times. The V gene is TRBV29-1, the J gene TRBJ2-1, with D perhaps being TRBD1 or TRBD2 (6 bases each). With 4 bases removed from V and 9 bases from J, the gap between germline ends came to 13 bases. Germline CDR1 is SQVTM and CDR2 is ANQGSEA. This CDR3 spans 12 amino acids. The CDR3 region is CSVAEGGGEQFF. In DNA form, the CDR3 reads TGCAGCGTTGCAGAAGGGGGAGGTGAGCAGTTCTTC.

This clonotype was counted a single time. The J gene is TRBJ1-1, the V gene TRBV5-1; tentative D call: TRBD1 (6 bases). Germline lookup yields CDR1 SGHRS and CDR2 YFSETQ. The germline V and J ends were trimmed by 4 bases and 3 bases, with 13 bases remaining between them. The CDR3 is 14 amino acids. CDR3 amino acids: CASSRLGGHTEAFF. The DNA of the CDR3 is TGCGCCAGCAGCCGCCTGGGGGGGCACACTGAAGCTTTCTTT.

The V call is TRBV20-1, the J call TRBJ1-2; D is perhaps TRBD1 (5 bases). Germline CDR1 DFQATT, CDR2 SNEGSKA (reference sequence). This CDR3 spans 15 amino acids. Trimming cost V 1 base and J 4 bases, with 16 bases left between them. The DNA of the CDR3 is TGCAGTGCTAGAGCTGGGGGAGATCAAGGCTATGGCTACACCTTC. Protein product: CSARAGGDQGYGYTF.

Comment on this clonotype: Compared with germline, one end of the junction differs, possibly owing to a read error. J is TRBJ2-6 and V is TRBV29-1; 7 nucleotides match TRBD1. Germline V lookup: CDR1 SQVTM, CDR2 ANQGSEA. The length of the CDR3 is 14 residues. The CDR3, as DNA: TGCAGCGTAGGGGACAGCTCTGGGGCCAACGCCCTGACTTTC. Amino acids: CSVGDSSGANALTF.

The chain links TRBV25-1 to TRBJ2-2; 8 positions agree with TRBD1. The CDR3 runs to 15 residues. Germline CDR1 and CDR2: MGHDK and SYGVNS. Unmatched junction bases numbered 3, after V lost 6 bases and J lost 0 bases. The CDR3 DNA reads TGTGCCAGCAGAAGACAGGGGTCGAACACCGGGGAGCTGTTTTTT. Translation: CASRRQGSNTGELFF. The full variable domain, completed using reference TRBV25-1 and TRBJ2-2, is EADIYQTPRYLVIGTGKKITLECSQTMGHDKMYWYQQDPGMELHLIHYSYGVNSTEKGDLSSESTVSRIRTEHFPLTLESARPSHTSQYLCASRRQGSNTGELFFGEGSRLTVL.

The table lists this clonotype with a few counts. The chain recombines TRBV3-1 with TRBJ2-1, with 11 bases fitting TRBD2. The length of the CDR3 is 18 residues. J lost 6 bases, V lost 4 bases, and 14 bases had no gene match. The germline V gene has CDR1 LGHDT and CDR2 YNNKEL (reference sequence). CDR3 amino acids: CASSLPPGLAADRNEQFF. Here the CDR3 DNA reads TGTGCCAGCAGCCTACCTCCGGGACTAGCGGCGGACCGCAATGAGCAGTTCTTC.

V gene TRBV28 combines with J gene TRBJ2-5, with D unclear. The J call may be incorrect, as the DNA end agrees better with TRBJ2-7. This CDR3 spans 14 amino acids. Germline V lookup: CDR1 MDHEN, CDR2 SYDVKM. CDR3 loop: CASSFGQAPDEQYF. The CDR3 region has the DNA TGTGCCAGCAGTTTTGGGCAGGCCCCCGACGAGCAGTACTTC.

This chain joins TRBV5-1 and TRBJ1-5, with a possible D match to TRBD1 (6 bases). The V gene lost 4 bases and the J gene lost 6 bases, with 11 bases spanning the gap. Germline V gives CDR1 SGHRS, CDR2 YFSETQ. This CDR3 region has 13 residues. Here the CDR3 DNA reads TGCGCCAGCAGCCGGCGGGGGGCTCAGCCCCAGCATTTT. Translation: CASSRRGAQPQHF. Combining the CDR3 with reference TRBV5-1 and TRBJ1-5 gives the whole variable domain KAGVTQTPRYLIKTRGQQVTLSCSPISGHRSVSWYQQTPGQGLQFLFEYFSETQRNKGNFPGRFSGRQFSNSRSEMNVSTLELGDSALYLCASSRRGAQPQHFGDGTRLSIL.

A few counts support this clonotype. CDR3 nucleotides: TGTGCCAGCAGCCCCACGGCTGAGCAGTTCTTC. It is translated as CASSPTAEQFF. The gene calls are TRBV7-9 and TRBJ2-1; D call uncertain. Trimming left V 5 bases short and J 9 bases short, with 8 bases between. CDR1 and CDR2 (germline): SEHNR, FQNEAQ (reference sequence). This CDR3 has 11 residues.

The rearrangement uses TRBV2 and TRBJ2-3; TRBD1 agrees at 8 bases. Germline V gene lookup returns CDR1 SNHLY and CDR2 FYNNEI. This CDR3 spans 15 amino acids. The V gene end was trimmed by 7 bases and the J gene end by 1 base; junction bases not matched to a gene: 7. This CDR3 is CASKRQGSRTDTQYF. CDR3 nucleotide sequence: TGTGCCAGCAAAAGACAGGGGAGTCGCACAGATACGCAGTATTTT.

This clonotype was found a few times. One junction end does not reproduce the germline sequence, and a read error may be involved. This chain links TRBV4-2 with TRBJ2-4; 12 positions match TRBD1. The CDR3 contains 17 residues. Germline V gene lookup returns CDR1 LGHNA and CDR2 YNFKEQ. The CDR3 spells CASSPRAGQGARNIQYF. The CDR3 DNA sequence: TGTGCCAGCAGCCCGAGGGCGGGACAGGGGGCCAGAAACATTCAGTACTTC.

The rearrangement joins TRBV5-6 to TRBJ2-1; 8 bases line up with TRBD2. CDR1 SGHDT and CDR2 YYEEEE come from the germline V gene. The CDR3 runs to 14 residues. With V trimmed by 5 bases and J by 3 bases, 4 bases remained unmatched. The chain's CDR3 is CASRSGGHYNEQFF. Written as DNA, the CDR3 is TGTGCCAGCAGGTCGGGGGGGCACTACAATGAGCAGTTCTTC.

The rearrangement links TRBV3-1 to TRBJ1-4, with D hard to call. V lost 0 bases and J lost 3, with 11 bases in between. CDR3 size: 16 residues. Germline assignment: CDR1 LGHDT and CDR2 YNNKEL (reference sequence). The CDR3 DNA is TGTGCCAGCAGCCAAGATCGGGGTGTGGCTAATGAAAAACTGTTTTTT. Its protein product is CASSQDRGVANEKLFF. The full variable domain, with the rest looked up from reference TRBV3-1 and TRBJ1-4, is DTAVSQTPKYLVTQMGNDKSIKCEQNLGHDTMYWYKQDSKKFLKIMFSYNNKELIINETVPNRFSPKSPDKAHLNLHINSLELGDSAVYFCASSQDRGVANEKLFFGSGTQLSVL.

This clonotype was seen at least ten times. J is TRBJ2-5 and V is TRBV29-1; TRBD2 matches 7 bases. Germline CDR1 is SQVTM and CDR2 is ANQGSEA. The V gene end was trimmed by 3 bases and the J gene end by 5 bases; junction bases not matched to a gene: 6. The CDR3 has 13 amino acids. CDR3 region: CSVETGGVETQYF. The CDR3, as DNA: TGCAGCGTTGAGACGGGAGGAGTGGAGACCCAGTACTTC.

This clonotype has more than one count but fewer than ten. The chain combines TRBV15 with TRBJ2-5, with unresolved D. The CDR3 consists of 14 residues. In germline, CDR1 is LNHNV, CDR2 YYDKDF (reference sequence). The V end lost 1 base, the J end lost 5 bases, and 11 bases lay between the germline ends. CDR3 amino acids: CATSRGSVGETQYF. As DNA, the CDR3 is TGTGCCACCAGCAGAGGATCCGTGGGGGAGACCCAGTACTTC. Using reference TRBV15 and TRBJ2-5 for the parts outside the CDR3, the full variable domain is DAMVIQNPRYQVTQFGKPVTLSCSQTLNHNVMYWYQQKSSQAPKLLFHYYDKDFNNEADTPDNFQSRRPNTSFCFLDIRSPGLGDTAMYLCATSRGSVGETQYFGPGTRLLVL.

The gene calls are TRBV9 and TRBJ2-7; 8 nucleotides match TRBD2. The CDR3 is 15 residues long. Germline CDR1 and CDR2: SGDLS and YYNGEE. With V trimmed by 3 bases and J by 3 bases, 8 bases remained unmatched. The CDR3 here is CASSESGSADYEQYF. CDR3 in DNA: TGTGCCAGCAGCGAAAGCGGGAGTGCGGACTACGAGCAGTACTTC.

V and J are TRBV12-3 or TRBV12-4 and TRBJ1-4; D unclear. There are 14 residues in the CDR3. Trimming removed 6 bases from V and 5 bases from J, with 13 bases in between. CDR3 sequence reads: CASSSPPVNEKLFF. CDR3 DNA sequence: TGTGCCAGCAGCTCCCCCCCGGTAAATGAAAAACTGTTTTTT.

The chain links TRBV7-3 to TRBJ2-7, with 8 bases aligning to TRBD2. The closer fit of TRBJ2-5 to the DNA end suggests the J call may be wrong. The CDR3 consists of 15 residues. The V gene's germline CDR1 is SGHTA and CDR2 FQGTGA. The CDR3 loop reads CASSLTVSGTETQYF. In DNA form, the CDR3 reads TGTGCCAGCAGCTTAACCGTTAGCGGGACAGAGACCCAGTACTTC.

V gene TRBV20-1 combines with J gene TRBJ2-3; TRBD1 matches at 8 bases. The CDR3 has 15 residues. The V and J ends lost 3 bases and 4 bases, in that order; junction bases with no gene match: 9. Germline loops: CDR1 DFQATT, CDR2 SNEGSKA (reference sequence). The CDR3 DNA reads TGCAGTGCTAGTGATGGGACAGGAGGGCCAGATACGCAGTATTTT. It codes for CSASDGTGGPDTQYF.